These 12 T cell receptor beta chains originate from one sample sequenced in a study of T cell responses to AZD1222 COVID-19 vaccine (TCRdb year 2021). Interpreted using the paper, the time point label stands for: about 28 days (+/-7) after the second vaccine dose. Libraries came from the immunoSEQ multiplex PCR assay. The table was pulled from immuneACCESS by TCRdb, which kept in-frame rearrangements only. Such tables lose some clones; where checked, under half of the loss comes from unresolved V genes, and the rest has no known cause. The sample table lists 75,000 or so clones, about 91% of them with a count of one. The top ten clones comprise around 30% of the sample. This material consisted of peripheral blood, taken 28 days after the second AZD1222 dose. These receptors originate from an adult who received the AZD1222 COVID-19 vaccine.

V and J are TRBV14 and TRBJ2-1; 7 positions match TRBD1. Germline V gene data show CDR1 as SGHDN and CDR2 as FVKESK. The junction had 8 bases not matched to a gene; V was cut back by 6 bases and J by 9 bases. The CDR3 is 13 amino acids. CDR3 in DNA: TGTGCCAGCAGGGATGACAGGGATGGTGAGCAGTTCTTC. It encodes CASRDDRDGEQFF.

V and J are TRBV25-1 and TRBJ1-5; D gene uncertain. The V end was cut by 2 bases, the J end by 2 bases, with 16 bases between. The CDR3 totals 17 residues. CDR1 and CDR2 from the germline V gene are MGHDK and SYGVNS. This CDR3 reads CASSEGSGNGGNQPQHF. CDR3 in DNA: TGTGCCAGCAGTGAAGGTTCCGGGAACGGGGGCAATCAGCCCCAGCATTTT.

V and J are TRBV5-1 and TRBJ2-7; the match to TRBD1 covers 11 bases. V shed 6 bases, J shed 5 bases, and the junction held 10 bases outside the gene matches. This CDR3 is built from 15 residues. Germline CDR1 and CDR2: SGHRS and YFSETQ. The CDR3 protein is CASTAIRTGGDEQYF. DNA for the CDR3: TGCGCCAGCACCGCAATCCGGACAGGGGGCGACGAGCAGTACTTC.

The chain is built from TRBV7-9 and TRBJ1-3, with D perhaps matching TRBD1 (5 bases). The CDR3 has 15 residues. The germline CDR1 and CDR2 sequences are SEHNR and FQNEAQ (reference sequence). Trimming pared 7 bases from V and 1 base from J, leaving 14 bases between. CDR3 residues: CASKLTRGSGNTIYF. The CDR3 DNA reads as TGTGCCAGCAAACTTACGAGGGGTTCTGGAAACACCATATATTTT.

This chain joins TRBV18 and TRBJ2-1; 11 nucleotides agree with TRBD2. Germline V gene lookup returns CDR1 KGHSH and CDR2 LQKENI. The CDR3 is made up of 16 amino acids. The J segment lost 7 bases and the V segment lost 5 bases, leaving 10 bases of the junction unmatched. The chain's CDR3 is CASSGLTSGTGNEQFF. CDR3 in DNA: TGTGCCAGCTCAGGACTGACTAGCGGGACGGGGAATGAGCAGTTCTTC.

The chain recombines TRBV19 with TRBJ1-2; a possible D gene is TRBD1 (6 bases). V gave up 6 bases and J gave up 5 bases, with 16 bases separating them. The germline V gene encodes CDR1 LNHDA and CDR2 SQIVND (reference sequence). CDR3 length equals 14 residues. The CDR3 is CASRRSGDTYGYTF. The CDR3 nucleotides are TGTGCCAGTAGACGCTCAGGGGATACATATGGCTACACCTTC.

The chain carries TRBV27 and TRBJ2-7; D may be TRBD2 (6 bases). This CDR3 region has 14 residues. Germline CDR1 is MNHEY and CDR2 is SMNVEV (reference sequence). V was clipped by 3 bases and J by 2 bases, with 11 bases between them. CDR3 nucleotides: TGTGCCAGCAGTTTTCGGGAGTCACCCTACGAGCAGTACTTC. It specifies CASSFRESPYEQYF.

CDR3 amino acids: CASSQAEYATNEKLFF. As DNA, the CDR3 is TGTGCCAGCAGCCAGGCCGAGTATGCAACTAATGAAAAACTGTTTTTT. This chain uses TRBV14 with TRBJ1-4; D is undetermined. The V and J ends lost 3 bases and 0 bases respectively, with 11 bases between them. CDR1 SGHDN and CDR2 FVKESK come from the germline V gene. This CDR3 is 16 amino acids long. Together with reference TRBV14 and TRBJ1-4, the CDR3 gives the full variable domain: EAGVTQFPSHSVIEKGQTVTLRCDPISGHDNLYWYRRVMGKEIKFLLHFVKESKQDESGMPNNRFLAERTGGTYSTLKVQPAELEDSGVYFCASSQAEYATNEKLFFGSGTQLSVL.

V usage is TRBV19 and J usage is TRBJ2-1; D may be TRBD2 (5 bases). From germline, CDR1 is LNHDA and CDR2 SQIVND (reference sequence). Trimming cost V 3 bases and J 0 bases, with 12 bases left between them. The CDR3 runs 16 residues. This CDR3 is CASSILRASSYNEQFF. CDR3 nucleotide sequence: TGTGCCAGTAGTATCTTGCGGGCATCCTCCTACAATGAGCAGTTCTTC.

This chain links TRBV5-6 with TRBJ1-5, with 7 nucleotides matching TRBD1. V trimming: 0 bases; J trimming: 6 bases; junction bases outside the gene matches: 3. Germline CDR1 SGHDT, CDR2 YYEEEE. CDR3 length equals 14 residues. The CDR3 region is CASSLGQGIQPQHF. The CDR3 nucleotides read TGTGCCAGCAGCTTGGGACAGGGAATTCAGCCCCAGCATTTT.

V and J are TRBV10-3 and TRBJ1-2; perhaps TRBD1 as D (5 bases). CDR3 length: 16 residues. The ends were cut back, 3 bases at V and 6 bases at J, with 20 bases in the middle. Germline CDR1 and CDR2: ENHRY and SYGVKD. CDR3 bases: TGTGCCATCAGTGACCGCAACAGGACGACCCAGGATGGCTACACCTTC. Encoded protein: CAISDRNRTTQDGYTF.

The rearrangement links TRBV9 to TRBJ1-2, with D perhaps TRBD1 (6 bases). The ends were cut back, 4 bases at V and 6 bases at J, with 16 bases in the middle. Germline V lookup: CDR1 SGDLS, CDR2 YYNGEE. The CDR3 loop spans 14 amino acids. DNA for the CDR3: TGTGCCAGCAGCCCAACCAGGACAGACAATGGCTACACCTTC. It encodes CASSPTRTDNGYTF. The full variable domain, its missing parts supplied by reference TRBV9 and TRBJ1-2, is DSGVTQTPKHLITATGQRVTLRCSPRSGDLSVYWYQQSLDQGLQFLIQYYNGEERAKGNILERFSAQQFPDLHSELNLSSLELGDSALYFCASSPTRTDNGYTFGSGTRLTVV.